This entry is about one T cell receptor beta chain. This sample was included in a study of shared clonotypes between healthy human individuals. Germline CDR1 is SNHLY and CDR2 is FYNNEI. The trim removed 10 bases at V and 5 bases at J, leaving 10 bases unmatched. The CDR3 is made up of 13 amino acids. TCRdb keeps only in-frame clones here, not all; method: immunoSEQ multiplex PCR. The sample lists approximately 1.5 million clones; about 98% were seen once. This rearrangement joins TRBV2 to TRBJ2-7; 8 bases fit TRBD2. This sequence originates from a man aged 30-40 years in good health. The sequenced material came from naive CD4+ T cells sorted from blood. Subset described: CD45RA+ positively selected. DNA of the CDR3: TGTGCCACCTCGGATAGCGGGAATCACGAGCAGTACTTC. It translates to CATSDSGNHEQYF. The variable domain in full, completed from reference TRBV2 and TRBJ2-7, reads EPEVTQTPSHQVTQMGQEVILRCVPISNHLYFYWYRQILGQKVEFLVSFYNNEISEKSEIFDDQFSVERPDGSNFTLKIRSTKLEDSAMYFCATSDSGNHEQYFGPGTRLTVT.